This T cell receptor (beta chain) was captured by sequencing in a study of CD8 T cells in Susac syndrome. Peripheral blood CD8+ and CD4+ T cells were profiled by TCR beta sequencing. Relapsing-remitting disease, either stable or active, was present in the treatment-naive patients who were the multiple sclerosis controls. Isolation of CD8+ and CD4+ T cells was performed negatively, whereas enrichment of TEMRA cells was done by FACS. The CDR3 spans 15 residues. Germline values: CDR1 SGDLS, CDR2 YYNGEE. With 0 bases removed from V and 7 bases from J, the gap between germline ends came to 16 bases. Random hexamers primed reverse transcription of roughly 0.5 to 1 ug RNA. With immunoSEQ multiplex PCR, TCR beta CDR3 was amplified across 54 Vbeta and 13 Jbeta. Each CDR3 protein is one row after TCRdb ran MiXCR on the immunoSEQ multiplex PCR reads. The profile covers more than 200,000 distinct CDR3 sequences, with about 94% appearing a single time and around 0.07% taken by the ten largest.

Material: CD4+ T cells from PBMCs. This TCR was recovered from a human donor with multiple sclerosis. This sequence joins TRBV9 and TRBJ1-1, with a possible D match to TRBD1 (5 bases). The CDR3 sequence: CASSVASRGIGEAFF. The CDR3, as DNA: TGTGCCAGCAGCGTAGCTTCACGGGGGATCGGTGAAGCTTTCTTT.